Listed below are T cell receptor beta chains from one sample, sequenced in a study of patients and donors after allogeneic stem cell transplantation. TCRdb independently ran MiXCR on the RT-PCR reads; one entry per CDR3 protein. Here the sample spans 800,000 to 1,000,000 distinct CDR3 sequences, around 17% being singletons. Sequencing input: blood, either unsorted or a sorted T cell fraction (not recorded which). These receptor sequences come from a human donor who was either an allogeneic HSCT recipient or a stem cell or donor lymphocyte infusion donor (not recorded which). It is not recorded whose cells these are; they may come from a transplant donor. Both conserved end residues are part of each CDR3. A D gene is named only where the DNA matches it firmly.

j_call | d_call | v_call | cdr3_aa
TRBJ2-7 | NA | TRBV11-1 | CASSLRSTSEQYF
TRBJ2-7 | TRBD2 | TRBV20-1 | CSARETSGRWGEQYF
TRBJ1-6 | NA | TRBV2 | CASSVESTPLHF
TRBJ1-4 | NA | TRBV6-5 | CASSYSAGKEKLFF
TRBJ2-7 | TRBD1 | TRBV4-1 | CASSQGPGGLYEQYF
TRBJ2-3 | TRBD2 | TRBV9 | CASSPEAGGKADTQYF
TRBJ2-5 | TRBD2 | TRBV27 | CASSFGLAPETQYF
TRBJ1-2 | NA | TRBV6-2/TRBV6-3 | CASSYGRGKGYTF
TRBJ2-7 | NA | TRBV20-1 | CSAVPGRFDEQYF
TRBJ1-2 | TRBD1 | TRBV20-1 | CSARGTEGGYGYTF
TRBJ2-1 | NA | TRBV27 | CASSLLDRGNEQFF
TRBJ2-7 | TRBD2 | TRBV5-6 | CASSSQGREGGEQYF
TRBJ2-2 | NA | TRBV6-5 | CASSYGYTGELFF
TRBJ2-3 | TRBD2 | TRBV7-7 | CASSSTGTSGGADTQYF
TRBJ1-2 | NA | TRBV7-9 | CASSLVRALGDYGYTF
TRBJ2-1 | NA | TRBV18 | CASTSLRGAEVYNEQFF
TRBJ1-6 | TRBD1 | TRBV20-1 | CSALAGQGPSPLHF
TRBJ2-2 | NA | TRBV4-2 | CASSPVWQSNTGELFF
TRBJ1-6 | NA | TRBV12-3/TRBV12-4 | CASSRGDTWSPLHF
TRBJ2-7 | NA | TRBV6-5 | CASSYGRGGNEQYF
TRBJ1-1 | NA | TRBV29-1 | CSVLKPESRTEAFF
TRBJ2-2 | TRBD2 | TRBV9 | CASSVEASGRTTGTGELFF
TRBJ2-3 | TRBD2 | TRBV7-2 | CASSLAAGGNRDTQYF
TRBJ2-7 | NA | TRBV15 | CATSTPGHTYEQYF
TRBJ2-3 | NA | TRBV7-9 | CASSYYPGRSTDTQYF
TRBJ2-3 | NA | TRBV2 | CASSDSPFTQYF
TRBJ2-7 | NA | TRBV7-2 | CASSDGRAYEQYF
TRBJ1-5 | NA | TRBV24-1 | CATSIGASNQPQHF
TRBJ2-1 | TRBD2 | TRBV25-1 | CASTEGCGGANPGNEQFF
TRBJ1-1 | NA | TRBV5-5 | CAGSFMGTEAFF
TRBJ1-2 | NA | TRBV9 | CASSHPGGNNYGYTF
TRBJ1-3 | NA | TRBV12-3/TRBV12-4 | CASLSGNTIYF
TRBJ2-4 | NA | TRBV4-2 | CASSRRGEENIQYF
TRBJ2-5 | TRBD2 | TRBV15 | CATSSGKLGLANTIQETQYF
TRBJ1-5 | NA | TRBV9 | CASSAEQGGNQPQHF
TRBJ2-3 | NA | TRBV20-1 | CSARDWPFTDTQYF
TRBJ2-5 | TRBD1 | TRBV11-2 | CASSVMDRGPQETQYF
TRBJ2-3 | TRBD2 | TRBV13 | CASSWTSGPGTDTQYF
TRBJ2-7 | NA | TRBV20-1 | CSASSEGLYEQYF
TRBJ1-2 | NA | TRBV15 | CATSTPDSNYGYTF